This T cell receptor beta chain was profiled in a study of cytomegalovirus exposure and HLA in healthy donors. Notes on the study in general: Excluded were some V segments that proved indistinguishable, including TRBV6-2 and TRBV6-3. Rare TCR sequences dominated, though some public TCRs recurred in many donors.

A remark on this clone: The antigen remains unidentified.

Germline CDR1 reads SGHVS; CDR2 reads FQNEAQ. Trimming removed 4 bases from V and 3 bases from J; junction bases left unmatched: 7. The CDR3 sequence is 16 residues long. PCR used 60 Vbeta primers and 13 Jbeta primers. Measured with immunoSEQ multiplex PCR; TCRdb has only the in-frame clones, and not every one. The sample contains about 200,000 clones, 70% to 85% of which appear only once. The receptor comes from a man in his fifties or sixties in good health and CMV-seronegative. Sequencing input: PBMCs. V and J are TRBV7-8 and TRBJ2-1; 9 bases are a match to TRBD2. CDR3 coding DNA: TGTGCCAGCAGCTCCCGCGGACTAGCGATCTACAATGAGCAGTTCTTC. Translation gives CASSSRGLAIYNEQFF.